The rows below give T cell receptor beta chains drawn from one sample of a study of shared clonotypes between healthy human individuals. TCRdb's copy holds only in-frame clones and misses some; the assay was immunoSEQ multiplex PCR. The repertoire includes about 600,000 clones, approximately 97% of them detected once, and around 0.057% sits in the top ten. Input material: naive CD4+ T cells sorted from blood. These receptors were taken from a woman younger than 45 in good health. The CDR3 runs from the conserved cysteine through the conserved F or W. D genes are given only for firm matches. A clone size is listed for some rows: how often the clone was seen (once, few, many), or a class if it is expanded.

j_call d_call v_call clone_size cdr3_nt cdr3_aa
TRBJ2-6 TRBD1 TRBV19 - TGTGCCAGTGGCCAAGGACAGGGCTTCTCTGGGGCCAACGTCCTGACTTTC CASGQGQGFSGANVLTF
TRBJ2-1 TRBD2 TRBV27 - TGTGCCAGCAGACGGACTAGCGGCTACAATGAGCAGTTCTTC CASRRTSGYNEQFF
TRBJ2-2 TRBD2 TRBV7-2 - TGTGCCAGCAGCTTAGAACTAGCGGGAGCCCCCGGGGAGCTGTTTTTT CASSLELAGAPGELFF
TRBJ2-7 TRBD2 TRBV28 - TGTGCCAGCAGTCCCCTAGCGGGAGCCGGATACGAGCAGTACTTC CASSPLAGAGYEQYF
TRBJ2-7 - TRBV28 - TGTGCCAGCAGCAAAGCCCCCTTCGCTAGTACCGCCCTATACGAGCAGTACTTC CASSKAPFASTALYEQYF
TRBJ2-5 - TRBV7-6 - TGTGCCAGCAGCTTCTTGGGGACTCATGAGACCCAGTACTTC CASSFLGTHETQYF
TRBJ2-1 TRBD1 TRBV28 - TGTGCCAGCAGCCCAGGGGACAGGGACAATGAGCAGTTCTTC CASSPGDRDNEQFF
TRBJ2-7 - TRBV2 - TGTGCCAGCAGGATCAAATCCGGGGTTACCTACGAGCAGTACTTC CASRIKSGVTYEQYF
TRBJ1-2 - TRBV28 - TGTGCCAGCAGTTTAAGGGTGGGAGGCCCCAGCTATGGCTACACCTTC CASSLRVGGPSYGYTF
TRBJ2-7 - TRBV5-1 - TGCGCCAGCAGTATGGGGGTACGGGGCGGCGGCTCCTACGAGCAGTACTTC CASSMGVRGGGSYEQYF
TRBJ2-7 - TRBV9 - TGTGCCAGCAGCATCGGGACTCTCGTAGGCCACGAGCAGTACTTC CASSIGTLVGHEQYF
TRBJ2-1 - TRBV11-2 - TGTGCCAGCAGCTTAACGAGATACAATGAGCAGTTCTTC CASSLTRYNEQFF
TRBJ1-6 TRBD1 TRBV6-5 - TGTGCCAGCAGTTACTCGGACAGGGGTGGCTCACCCCTCCACTTT CASSYSDRGGSPLHF
TRBJ1-2 - TRBV6-1 - TGTGCCAGCAGTGAAATGGTGCTGCCTAACTATGGCTACACCTTC CASSEMVLPNYGYTF
TRBJ2-1 TRBD2 TRBV29-1 - TGCAGCGTTGTAGAACGTGTAGCGGGAGGAGATGGAGATGAGCAGTTCTTC CSVVERVAGGDGDEQFF
TRBJ2-1 - TRBV7-2 - TGTGCCAGCAGCCCACAGGGTGAGCAGTTCTTC CASSPQGEQFF
TRBJ1-2 - TRBV19 - TGTGCCAGTAGTATGGTGGGATATGGCTACACCTTC CASSMVGYGYTF
TRBJ1-2 - TRBV19 - TGTGCCAGTAGTCCGTCACGAAGCTATGGCTACACCTTC CASSPSRSYGYTF
TRBJ2-7 TRBD2 TRBV2 - TGTGCCAGCAGGGGCGGGAGCCAGAGTTCCGAGCAGTACTTC CASRGGSQSSEQYF
TRBJ2-6 - TRBV29-1 - TGCAGCGTACGGGGGGCCAACGTCCTGACTTTC CSVRGANVLTF
TRBJ2-1 - TRBV7-7 - TGTGCCAGCAGCTTACTGGGACCCCCTTTTAGCGAGCAGTTCTTC CASSLLGPPFSEQFF
TRBJ1-3 - TRBV6-6 - TGTGCCAGCAGTTCAATGATCTCTGGAAACACCATATATTTT CASSSMISGNTIYF
TRBJ2-5 - TRBV6-6 - TGTGCCACCCACTTTAGCGGTACCAAAGAGACCCAGTACTTC CATHFSGTKETQYF
TRBJ1-5 - TRBV15 - TGTGCCACCAGCAGAGATTCCCGGGGTTCTATTAGCAATCAGCCCCAGCATTTT CATSRDSRGSISNQPQHF
TRBJ1-5 - TRBV5-1 - TGCGCCAGCAGCCCCGGACTAGGGAACAATCAGCCCCAGCATTTT CASSPGLGNNQPQHF
TRBJ1-1 - TRBV5-1 - TGCGCCAGCAGCTTCGCCGAATCGAACACTGAAGCTTTCTTT CASSFAESNTEAFF
TRBJ2-7 TRBD2 TRBV6-1 - TGTGCCAGCAGGATACTAGCGGGGGACTCCTACGAGCAGTACTTC CASRILAGDSYEQYF
TRBJ2-1 - TRBV15 once TGTGCCACCAGCAGAGTGGGGCCCAGGGAAAATGAGCAGTTCTTC CATSRVGPRENEQFF
TRBJ2-7 TRBD2 TRBV11-2 - TGTGCCAGCAGCCCCCTAGCGGGAGGGTCCTACGAGCAGTACTTC CASSPLAGGSYEQYF
TRBJ1-5 TRBD1 TRBV10-2 - TGCGCCAGCAGCGGAACAGGGGATCAGCCCCAGCATTTT CASSGTGDQPQHF
TRBJ1-1 - TRBV5-1 - TGCGCCAGCAGCTTGGACGGCACTGAAGCTTTCTTT CASSLDGTEAFF
TRBJ1-2 - TRBV6-5 - TGTGCCAGCAGTAAAGGGCTCTTCGGCTACACCTTC CASSKGLFGYTF
TRBJ2-1 TRBD2 TRBV11-3 - TGTGCCAGCAGTTCGGGACTAGCGCTCTACAATGAGCAGTTCTTC CASSSGLALYNEQFF
TRBJ2-5 TRBD1 TRBV10-1 - TGCGCCACTAAGCCCACCGGGACAGGGGGACCTTATGAGACCCAGTACTTC CATKPTGTGGPYETQYF
TRBJ1-1 - TRBV28 - TGTGCCAGCAGTTTACGAGACCGGGGCACTGAAGCTTTCTTT CASSLRDRGTEAFF
TRBJ2-7 - TRBV11-2 - TGTGCCAGCAGCTCCTTAAGAGGGGAACCCCGTTCTTACGAGCAGTACTTC CASSSLRGEPRSYEQYF